The next 20 T cell receptor beta chains were all read from a single sample in a study of shared clonotypes between healthy human individuals. Data came from immunoSEQ multiplex PCR; TCRdb stores just in-frame clones and leaves some out. The table has approximately 500,000 clones, around 96% seen once. Sequenced input: naive CD4+ T cells sorted from blood. Described subset: CD45RA+ positively selected. The receptor set was obtained from a woman younger than 45 in good health.

This chain connects TRBV28 to TRBJ2-5; 8 bases match TRBD2. The end of the DNA aligns better with TRBJ2-7, so the J call may be wrong. Germline V gene lookup returns CDR1 MDHEN and CDR2 SYDVKM. The CDR3 is 15 amino acids. CDR3 nucleotides: TGTGCCAGCAGCCCCTCGGGGGGGCCCGGGTCCGAGCAGTACTTC. This codes for CASSPSGGPGSEQYF.

The chain employs TRBV7-2 and TRBJ2-5; TRBD2 might be the D (5 bases). V shed 4 bases and J shed 11 bases, with 20 bases lying between them. The CDR3 sequence is 14 residues long. Germline CDR1 SGHTA, CDR2 FQGNSA. In nucleotides, the CDR3 is TGTGCCAGCAGCTCCCTCCCAAGTGCCGGGGTGCAGTACTTC. Translating gives CASSSLPSAGVQYF. Drawing the rest from reference TRBV7-2 and TRBJ2-5, the complete variable domain is GAGVSQSPSNKVTEKGKDVELRCDPISGHTALYWYRQSLGQGLEFLIYFQGNSAPDKSGLPSDRFSAERTGGSVSTLTIQRTQQEDSAVYLCASSSLPSAGVQYFGPGTRLLVL.

V is TRBV5-1 and J is TRBJ1-4, with 7 bases aligning to TRBD1. The V gene's germline CDR1 is SGHRS and CDR2 YFSETQ. V shed 3 bases and J 7 bases; nucleotides not matched to a gene: 12. This CDR3 is built from 16 residues. This CDR3 reads CASSSRSATGAEKLFF. The CDR3 DNA sequence: TGCGCCAGCAGCTCCCGAAGCGCAACAGGGGCTGAAAAACTGTTTTTT.

The chain uses TRBV5-1 and TRBJ1-1; a weak D match, TRBD1 (6 bases). Germline V gives CDR1 SGHRS, CDR2 YFSETQ. V dropped 2 bases and J dropped 0 bases, with 8 bases sitting between them. This CDR3 is 14 amino acids long. The CDR3 sequence: CASSFTGMNTEAFF. In DNA form, the CDR3 reads TGCGCCAGCAGCTTCACAGGGATGAACACTGAAGCTTTCTTT.

CDR3 DNA sequence: TGTGCCAGCAGATTCCAAAACGTCGGTGAAAAACTGTTTTTT. It yields the protein CASRFQNVGEKLFF. This chain links TRBV6-1 with TRBJ1-4; D uncertain. The CDR3 has 14 amino acids. CDR1 is MNHNS and CDR2 is SASEGT in the germline V gene. The V and J ends lost 6 bases and 7 bases respectively, with 15 bases between them.

The J gene is TRBJ1-3, the V gene TRBV9, with D hard to call. V was shortened by 3 bases and J by 1 base, with 11 bases between the two germline ends. The CDR3 runs to 15 residues. Germline CDR1 reads SGDLS; CDR2 reads YYNGEE. The CDR3: CASSGVPVSGNTIYF. CDR3 DNA sequence: TGTGCCAGCAGCGGCGTGCCAGTTTCTGGAAACACCATATATTTT.

CDR3 nucleotides: TGCGCCAGCAGCCCTGGAGCTTGGGCGGAGGGAAATCCCCAGTACTTC. Translated, it gives CASSPGAWAEGNPQYF. The chain links TRBV5-1 to TRBJ2-5; D might be TRBD2 (6 bases). This CDR3 has 16 residues. Trimming stripped 4 bases from V and 9 bases from J, with 25 bases between. Germline V gene sequence: CDR1 SGHRS, CDR2 YFSETQ.

V gene TRBV11-2 combines with J gene TRBJ2-2, with D uncertain. Looked up from germline, CDR1 is SGHAT and CDR2 is FQNNGV. The CDR3 is made up of 15 amino acids. V gave up 5 bases and J gave up 1 base, with 11 bases separating them. CDR3 sequence (DNA): TGTGCCAGCAGCCTCGAAGGAGAGAACACCGGGGAGCTGTTTTTT. Its translation: CASSLEGENTGELFF.

The V and J genes are TRBV7-2 and TRBJ1-5; no clear D gene. CDR3 length: 14 residues. The germline V gene encodes CDR1 SGHTA and CDR2 FQGNSA. Trimming cost V 1 base and J 3 bases, with 7 bases left between them. The CDR3 reads CASSLGKFNQPQHF. For the CDR3, the DNA is TGTGCCAGCAGCTTAGGCAAGTTCAATCAGCCCCAGCATTTT.

V and J are TRBV28 and TRBJ1-2; D not resolved. CDR3 size: 14 residues. The V end lost 5 bases, the J end lost 0 bases, and 10 bases lay between the germline ends. In germline, CDR1 is MDHEN, CDR2 SYDVKM. The CDR3 reads CASSPLQPNYGYTF. As DNA, the CDR3 is TGTGCCAGCAGTCCCCTTCAGCCTAACTATGGCTACACCTTC.

The chain links TRBV5-4 to TRBJ1-2; 8 bases map to TRBD1. Germline V gives CDR1 SGHNT, CDR2 YYREEE (reference sequence). There are 13 residues in the CDR3. V was clipped by 4 bases and J by 8 bases; unmatched bases: 7. CDR3 in DNA: TGTGCCAGCAGCGCAATGACAGGGGACGGCTACACCTTC. This encodes CASSAMTGDGYTF.

The chain combines TRBV11-2 with TRBJ2-1, with TRBD2 matching 9 bases. Germline trimming cut 3 bases from V and 8 bases from J; bases unmatched to any gene: 14. The CDR3 length is 17 residues. Germline loops: CDR1 SGHAT, CDR2 FQNNGV. CDR3 in amino acids: CASSFRGRASLKHEQFF. The CDR3 DNA reads as TGTGCCAGCAGCTTTCGCGGGAGGGCCTCTCTGAAGCATGAGCAGTTCTTC. The full variable domain, in which reference TRBV11-2 and TRBJ2-1 provide the parts outside the CDR3, is EAGVAQSPRYKIIEKRQSVAFWCNPISGHATLYWYQQILGQGPKLLIQFQNNGVVDDSQLPKDRFSAERLKGVDSTLKIQPAKLEDSAVYLCASSFRGRASLKHEQFFGPGTRLTVL.

This sequence joins TRBV6-5 and TRBJ1-2; D is undetermined. CDR3 size: 13 residues. Trimming stripped 7 bases from V and 6 bases from J, with 15 bases between. CDR1 is MNHEY and CDR2 is SVGAGI in the germline V gene. The CDR3 here is CASKQTAGDGYTF. The CDR3 nucleotides read TGTGCCAGCAAGCAGACGGCGGGCGATGGCTACACCTTC.

V gene TRBV9 combines with J gene TRBJ2-3; 9 positions agree with TRBD2. Germline-derived CDR1 and CDR2 are SGDLS and YYNGEE. V lost 2 bases to trimming and J lost 4 bases; unmatched junction nucleotides: 2. This CDR3 spans 14 amino acids. The CDR3 coding sequence is TGTGCCAGCAGCGTTAGCGGGAGCTCAGATACGCAGTATTTT. This encodes CASSVSGSSDTQYF.

This chain connects TRBV2 to TRBJ2-1; no firm D call. Germline V lookup: CDR1 SNHLY, CDR2 FYNNEI. The CDR3 sequence is 15 residues long. V was shortened by 5 bases and J by 4 bases, with 15 bases between the two germline ends. CDR3 amino acids: CASSSSDAPYNEQFF. The CDR3 DNA follows: TGTGCCAGCAGTTCATCGGACGCCCCTTACAATGAGCAGTTCTTC.

The chain has TRBV2 and TRBJ1-2; 9 bases map to TRBD1. The CDR3 is 14 residues long. Losses at the gene ends were 7 bases for V and 4 bases for J; bases not matched to a gene: 7. Germline V gene lookup returns CDR1 SNHLY and CDR2 FYNNEI. CDR3 DNA sequence: TGTGCCAGCACTTCGGACAGGGGCGTCTATGGCTACACCTTC. Protein: CASTSDRGVYGYTF.

This chain uses TRBV11-3 with TRBJ2-2, with D maybe TRBD1 (5 bases). The germline CDR1 and CDR2 sequences are SGHNT and YENEEA. V shed 5 bases and J shed 0 bases, with 13 bases lying between them. This CDR3 has 16 amino acids. The DNA for the CDR3 is TGTGCCAGCAGCCCTAGGGGTAGTCCGAACACCGGGGAGCTGTTTTTT. Residues: CASSPRGSPNTGELFF.

This rearrangement joins TRBV5-1 to TRBJ1-6; D perhaps matches TRBD1 (6 bases). CDR1 SGHRS and CDR2 YFSETQ come from the germline V gene. Between the trimmed V and J ends, which lost 0 bases and 9 bases, there was a span of 10 bases. This CDR3 spans 14 amino acids. This CDR3 reads CASSLAGVASPLHF. In DNA, the CDR3 is TGCGCCAGCAGCTTGGCAGGGGTGGCTTCACCCCTCCACTTT.

This clone was picked up one time. The chain recombines TRBV6-5 with TRBJ2-2; 11 bases agree with TRBD2. J was trimmed by 6 bases and V by 2 bases; bases with no gene match: 5. The V gene's germline CDR1 is MNHEY and CDR2 SVGAGI. There are 16 residues in the CDR3. CDR3: CASSYVAGGPSGELFF. CDR3 bases: TGTGCCAGCAGTTACGTAGCGGGAGGGCCTTCCGGGGAGCTGTTTTTT.

In this sample, this clone turned up once. The chain uses TRBV5-5 and TRBJ2-4, with TRBD2 as a possible D gene (6 bases). Germline CDR1 and CDR2: SGHKS and YYEKEE (reference sequence). The V and J ends lost 5 bases and 0 bases respectively, with 9 bases between them. The CDR3 runs to 14 residues. The CDR3 sequence: CASSGGLAKNIQYF. CDR3 nucleotide sequence: TGTGCCAGCAGTGGAGGGCTAGCCAAAAACATTCAGTACTTC.